This T cell receptor beta chain was obtained from a study of cytomegalovirus exposure and HLA in healthy donors. This clone was picked up one time. Antigen specificity is unknown. Each donor was nominally healthy when sampled (though unrecorded immune exposures were likely). The study ran its PCR with 60 Vbeta and 13 Jbeta primers. Sequencing was performed with immunoSEQ multiplex PCR; in TCRdb, only in-frame clones are kept and a portion is missing. This table has approximately 130,000 clones, roughly 80% appearing once. General study points: Immune exposure was documented only through CMV serostatus.

V was clipped by 5 bases and J by 1 base; unmatched bases: 12. The CDR3 has 17 amino acids. CDR1 is MDHEN and CDR2 is SYDVKM in the germline V gene. The chain links TRBV28 to TRBJ1-2; 8 bases fit TRBD1. The receptor was isolated from a woman aged 18-29 years in good health and CMV-seronegative. Sequenced material: PBMCs. The CDR3 DNA is TGTGCCAGCAGTAGTACCGGGACAGGTCTGATTAACTATGGCTACACCTTC. It is translated as CASSSTGTGLINYGYTF.